The clone carrying this T cell receptor beta chain occurred a few times. The antigen is not known. The data were taken from a study of early stage breast cancer tumors. General study results and limits: Enriched TCRB sequences shared across patients were mostly commonly generated sequences. Tumors had roughly 2.3-fold higher T cell density and higher clonality than adjacent normal breast tissue. Tumor and normal breast were distinguished via blood comparison in about 85% of the 16 patients.

Each sample had two DNA replicates, around 0.45 ug blood or about 1.5 ug tissue. Sequenced by immunoSEQ multiplex PCR; TCRdb stores in-frame clones only, minus some. The profile shows around 41,000 clones, about two thirds of them singletons. Germline V CDR1 and CDR2: SGDLS, YYNGEE. The germline V and J ends were trimmed by 4 bases and 7 bases, with 18 bases remaining between them. There are 15 residues in the CDR3. The source material was blood. V usage is TRBV9 and J usage is TRBJ1-5, with D tentatively TRBD1 (5 bases). This TCR was sampled from a person between 50 and 60 years old with breast cancer. This CDR3 reads CASSRGVGGGQPQHF. The CDR3 DNA follows: TGTGCCAGCAGCCGTGGAGTCGGGGGAGGACAGCCCCAGCATTTT. Looking up the rest from reference TRBV9 and TRBJ1-5 gives the full variable domain: DSGVTQTPKHLITATGQRVTLRCSPRSGDLSVYWYQQSLDQGLQFLIQYYNGEERAKGNILERFSAQQFPDLHSELNLSSLELGDSALYFCASSRGVGGGQPQHFGDGTRLSIL.